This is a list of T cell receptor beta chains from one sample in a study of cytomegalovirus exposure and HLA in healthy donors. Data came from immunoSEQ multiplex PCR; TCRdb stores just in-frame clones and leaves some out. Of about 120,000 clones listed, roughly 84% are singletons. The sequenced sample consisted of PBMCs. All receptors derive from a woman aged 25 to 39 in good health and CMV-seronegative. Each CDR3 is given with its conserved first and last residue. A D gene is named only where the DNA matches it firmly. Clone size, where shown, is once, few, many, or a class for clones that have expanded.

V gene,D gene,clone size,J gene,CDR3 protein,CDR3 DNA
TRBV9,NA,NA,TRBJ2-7,CASSGGLQGSFGEQYF,TGTGCCAGCAGCGGGGGCTTACAGGGTTCCTTTGGGGAGCAGTACTTC
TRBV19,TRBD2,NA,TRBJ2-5,CASSISPGLAGGAQYF,TGTGCCAGTAGTATAAGCCCGGGACTAGCGGGGGGCGCCCAGTACTTC
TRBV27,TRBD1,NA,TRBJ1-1,CASQKQGARSTEAFF,TGTGCCAGCCAAAAACAGGGGGCCAGGAGCACTGAAGCTTTCTTT
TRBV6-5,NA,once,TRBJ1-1,CASSAYSEAFF,TGTGCCAGCAGTGCGTACTCAGAAGCTTTCTTT
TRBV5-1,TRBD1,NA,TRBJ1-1,CASSFEGALRATEAFF,TGCGCCAGCAGCTTTGAGGGGGCCCTGAGAGCCACTGAAGCTTTCTTT
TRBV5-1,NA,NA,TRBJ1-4,CASSLGAVQGEKLFF,TGCGCCAGCAGCCTAGGGGCCGTTCAGGGGGAAAAACTGTTTTTT
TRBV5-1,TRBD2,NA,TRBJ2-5,CASSFTSGGDQETQYF,TGCGCCAGCAGCTTCACTAGCGGGGGGGACCAAGAGACCCAGTACTTC
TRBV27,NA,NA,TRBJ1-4,CASGTGYGNEKLFF,TGTGCCAGCGGCACAGGGTACGGTAATGAAAAACTGTTTTTT
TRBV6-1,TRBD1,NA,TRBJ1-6,CASSPLDRENSPLHF,TGTGCCAGCAGTCCTTTAGACAGGGAGAATTCACCCCTCCACTTT
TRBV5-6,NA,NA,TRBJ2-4,CASSYLQGLNIQYF,TGTGCCAGCAGCTATTTGCAGGGTCTGAACATTCAGTACTTC
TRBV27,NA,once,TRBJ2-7,CASSSRGGYEQYF,TGTGCCAGCAGTTCGAGGGGGGGCTACGAGCAGTACTTC
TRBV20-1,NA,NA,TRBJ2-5,CSADSGIQYF,TGCAGTGCTGATTCGGGAATCCAGTACTTC
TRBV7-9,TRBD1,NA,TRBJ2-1,CASSLFYQRQGHNEQFF,TGTGCCAGCAGCTTATTTTATCAACGACAGGGCCACAATGAGCAGTTCTTC
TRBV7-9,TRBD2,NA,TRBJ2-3,CATSLSLAGGTDTQYF,TGTGCCACCAGCTTAAGCCTAGCGGGGGGCACAGATACGCAGTATTTT
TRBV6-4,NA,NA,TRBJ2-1,CASSDSQVRGAHNEQFF,TGTGCCAGCAGTGACTCTCAAGTTCGGGGGGCCCACAATGAGCAGTTCTTC
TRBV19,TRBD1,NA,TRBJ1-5,CASSVDRVQPQHF,TGTGCCAGTAGTGTGGACAGGGTTCAGCCCCAGCATTTT
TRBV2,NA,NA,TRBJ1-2,CASSGYRVNGYTF,TGTGCCAGCAGTGGCTACAGGGTGAATGGCTACACCTTC
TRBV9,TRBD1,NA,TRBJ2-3,CASSVGGGADTQYF,TGTGCCAGCAGCGTAGGAGGGGGCGCAGATACGCAGTATTTT
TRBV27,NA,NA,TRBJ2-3,CASSLKGFPGDTQYF,TGTGCCAGCAGTTTAAAGGGATTCCCGGGGGATACGCAGTATTTT
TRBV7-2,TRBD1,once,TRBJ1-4,CASSSDRILSEKLFF,TGTGCCAGCAGTTCGGACAGGATTCTGAGTGAAAAACTGTTTTTT
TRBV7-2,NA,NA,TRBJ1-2,CASSLTTLYGYTF,TGTGCCAGCAGCTTAACAACCCTCTATGGCTACACCTTC
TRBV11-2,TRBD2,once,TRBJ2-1,CASLPSRSGGAIEQFF,TGTGCCAGCCTTCCTTCCCGGAGCGGGGGGGCCATTGAGCAGTTCTTC
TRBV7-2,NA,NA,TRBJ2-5,CASSLEGPETQYF,TGTGCCAGCAGCTTAGAGGGGCCGGAGACCCAGTACTTC
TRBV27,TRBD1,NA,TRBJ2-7,CASSLQRGGASYEQYF,TGTGCCAGCAGTTTACAAAGAGGGGGCGCTTCCTACGAGCAGTACTTC
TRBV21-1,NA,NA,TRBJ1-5,CASSPPANQPQHF,TGTGCCAGCAGTCCCCCCGCGAATCAGCCCCAGCATTTT
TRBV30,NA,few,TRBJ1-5,CAWSRSTVGGNQPQHF,TGTGCCTGGAGTCGTTCCACCGTGGGAGGTAATCAGCCCCAGCATTTT